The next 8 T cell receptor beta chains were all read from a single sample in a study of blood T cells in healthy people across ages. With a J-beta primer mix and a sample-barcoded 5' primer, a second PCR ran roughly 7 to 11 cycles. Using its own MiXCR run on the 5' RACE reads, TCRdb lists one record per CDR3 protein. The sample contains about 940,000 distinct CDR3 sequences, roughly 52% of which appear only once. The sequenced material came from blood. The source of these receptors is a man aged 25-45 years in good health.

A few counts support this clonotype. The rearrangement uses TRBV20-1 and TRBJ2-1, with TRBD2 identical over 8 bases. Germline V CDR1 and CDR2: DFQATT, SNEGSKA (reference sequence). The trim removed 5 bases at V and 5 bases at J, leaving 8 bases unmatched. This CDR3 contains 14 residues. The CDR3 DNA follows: TGCAGTGCTCGTAGCGGGGCATCCCACAATGAGCAGTTCTTC. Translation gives CSARSGASHNEQFF.

CDR3 DNA sequence: TGTGCCAGCAGCGTAGGGACAGGGGGGACCGGGGAGCTGTTTTTT. It yields the protein CASSVGTGGTGELFF. The chain has TRBV9 and TRBJ2-2, with 10 positions matching TRBD1. Germline V gives CDR1 SGDLS, CDR2 YYNGEE. The CDR3 sequence is 15 residues long. V gave up 0 bases and J gave up 5 bases; unmatched junction bases: 1.

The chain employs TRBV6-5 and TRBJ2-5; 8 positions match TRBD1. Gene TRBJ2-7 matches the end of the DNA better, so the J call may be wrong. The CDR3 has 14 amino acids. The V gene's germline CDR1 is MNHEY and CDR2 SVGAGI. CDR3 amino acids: CASSFGLDRAEQYF. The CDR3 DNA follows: TGTGCCAGCAGTTTCGGATTGGACAGGGCCGAGCAGTACTTC.

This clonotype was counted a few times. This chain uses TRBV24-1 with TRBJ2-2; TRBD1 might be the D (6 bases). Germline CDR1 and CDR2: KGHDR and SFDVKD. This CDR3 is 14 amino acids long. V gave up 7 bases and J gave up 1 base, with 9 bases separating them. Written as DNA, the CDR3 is TGTGCCACCAGACAGGGAAGGAACACCGGGGAGCTGTTTTTT. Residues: CATRQGRNTGELFF.

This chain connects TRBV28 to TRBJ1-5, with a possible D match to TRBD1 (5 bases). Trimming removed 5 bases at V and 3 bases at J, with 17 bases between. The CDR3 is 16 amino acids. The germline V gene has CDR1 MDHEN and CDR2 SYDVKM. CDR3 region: CASSLPGTDYNQPQHF. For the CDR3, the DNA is TGTGCCAGCAGTCTCCCCGGGACCGACTACAATCAGCCCCAGCATTTT. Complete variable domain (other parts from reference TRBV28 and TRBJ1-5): DVKVTQSSRYLVKRTGEKVFLECVQDMDHENMFWYRQDPGLGLRLIYFSYDVKMKEKGDIPEGYSVSREKKERFSLILESASTNQTSMYLCASSLPGTDYNQPQHFGDGTRLSIL.

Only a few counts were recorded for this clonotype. This CDR3 reads CASSWGTGLYGYTF. For the CDR3, the DNA is TGTGCCAGCAGCTGGGGGACAGGGCTCTATGGCTACACCTTC. This chain links TRBV5-6 with TRBJ1-2; 9 bases agree with TRBD1. Germline CDR1 is SGHDT and CDR2 is YYEEEE. The J segment lost 4 bases and the V segment lost 3 bases, leaving 4 bases of the junction unmatched. The CDR3 totals 14 residues.

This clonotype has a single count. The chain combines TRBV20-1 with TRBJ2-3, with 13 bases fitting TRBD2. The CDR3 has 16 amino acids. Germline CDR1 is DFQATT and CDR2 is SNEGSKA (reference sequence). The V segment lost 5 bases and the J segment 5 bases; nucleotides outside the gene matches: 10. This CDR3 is CSAPMTSGGRVDTQYF. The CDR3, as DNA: TGCAGTGCTCCGATGACTAGCGGGGGGCGGGTAGATACGCAGTATTTT.

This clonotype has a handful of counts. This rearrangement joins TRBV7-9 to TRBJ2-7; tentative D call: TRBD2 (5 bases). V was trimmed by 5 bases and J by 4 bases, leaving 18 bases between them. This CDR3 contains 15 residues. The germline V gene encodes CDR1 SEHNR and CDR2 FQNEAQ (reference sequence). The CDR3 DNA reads TGTGCCAGCAGCCACGGGTCTAGCAGAGAGTACGAGCAGTACTTC. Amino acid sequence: CASSHGSSREYEQYF.